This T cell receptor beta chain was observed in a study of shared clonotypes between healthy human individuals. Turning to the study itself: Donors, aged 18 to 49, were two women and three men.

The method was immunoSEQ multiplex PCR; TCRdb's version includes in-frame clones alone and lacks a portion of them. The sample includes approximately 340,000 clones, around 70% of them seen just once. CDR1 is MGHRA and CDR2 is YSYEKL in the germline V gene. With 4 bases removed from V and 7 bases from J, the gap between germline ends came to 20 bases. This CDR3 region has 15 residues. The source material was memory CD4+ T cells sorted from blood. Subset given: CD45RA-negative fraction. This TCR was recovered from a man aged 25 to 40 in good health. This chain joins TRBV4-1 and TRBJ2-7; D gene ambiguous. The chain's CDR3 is CASSLIPTLVEEQYF. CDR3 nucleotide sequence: TGCGCCAGCAGCCTCATTCCCACGCTGGTCGAGGAGCAGTACTTC.